One and the same sample provided the 29 T cell receptor beta chains below, sequenced in a study of radiotherapy plus CTLA-4 blockade in lung cancer. Assay: immunoSEQ multiplex PCR; the TCRdb copy retains only in-frame clones and omits some. The repertoire has tens of thousands of clones, less than 75% of them found once; the top ten carry roughly 4.8%. The sequencing used peripheral blood, collected from a patient treated with radiotherapy plus ipilimumab. All receptors derive from a human donor with non-small cell lung cancer whose response to radiotherapy plus ipilimumab could not be evaluated.

This clone was seen more than once but under ten times. The CDR3: CASTRYEENTEAFF. The CDR3 nucleotides read TGCGCCAGCACCCGATATGAGGAGAACACTGAAGCTTTCTTT. The J gene is TRBJ1-1, the V gene TRBV4-1; D not resolved. The CDR3 totals 14 residues. Germline assignment: CDR1 MGHRA and CDR2 YSYEKL. V lost 7 bases, J lost 1 base, and 13 bases lay in between.

The chain has TRBV5-1 and TRBJ1-2; D may be TRBD1 (5 bases). The CDR3 length is 11 residues. V shed 8 bases and J shed 8 bases, with 13 bases lying between them. Germline CDR1 is SGHRS and CDR2 is YFSETQ. The CDR3 reads CASSLQGGYTF. In DNA, the CDR3 is TGCGCCAGTTCGCTTCAGGGAGGCTACACCTTC.

The chain is built from TRBV19 and TRBJ2-5; D gene uncertain. The V end was cut by 3 bases, the J end by 3 bases, with 8 bases between. Germline V gives CDR1 LNHDA, CDR2 SQIVND (reference sequence). The CDR3 sequence is 13 residues long. DNA of the CDR3: TGTGCCAGTAGTATCGGTCTAGAAGAGACCCAGTACTTC. Residues: CASSIGLEETQYF. Filled out from reference TRBV19 and TRBJ2-5, the complete variable domain reads DGGITQSPKYLFRKEGQNVTLSCEQNLNHDAMYWYRQDPGQGLRLIYYSQIVNDFQKGDIAEGYSVSREKKESFPLTVTSAQKNPTAFYLCASSIGLEETQYFGPGTRLLVL.

The V and J genes are TRBV6-5 and TRBJ2-3; maybe TRBD1 (5 bases). The CDR3 has 14 amino acids. Germline CDR1 is MNHEY and CDR2 is SVGAGI. With 2 bases removed from V and 10 bases from J, the gap between germline ends came to 16 bases. CDR3 bases: TGTGCCAGCAGTTACGGGGCGTCCCTTAGTGCGCAGTATTTT. This sequence encodes CASSYGASLSAQYF.

J is TRBJ2-5 and V is TRBV6-5; D unresolved. The germline V and J ends were trimmed by 5 bases and 5 bases, with 15 bases remaining between them. Germline assignment: CDR1 MNHEY and CDR2 SVGAGI. This CDR3 is 14 amino acids long. The CDR3 DNA reads TGTGCCAGCAGTGACACTGGCCTGTCGGAGACCCAGTACTTC. Amino acid sequence: CASSDTGLSETQYF.

This chain uses TRBV5-8 with TRBJ1-6; D unclear. Germline CDR1 SGHTS, CDR2 YDEGEE. There are 13 residues in the CDR3. The V and J ends lost 0 bases and 8 bases respectively, with 6 bases between them. This CDR3 reads CASSLAIHSPLHF. The CDR3 DNA follows: TGTGCCAGCAGCTTGGCTATCCATTCACCCCTCCACTTT.

The chain links TRBV7-6 to TRBJ2-5, with 8 bases that match TRBD2. In germline, CDR1 is SGHVS, CDR2 FNYEAQ. CDR3 length: 14 residues. V lost 2 bases to trimming and J lost 5 bases; unmatched junction nucleotides: 4. The CDR3 DNA follows: TGTGCCAGCAGCTTAAAAGCGGGAGACGAGACCCAGTACTTC. Protein product: CASSLKAGDETQYF.

The chain couples TRBV19 to TRBJ1-1; tentatively, D is TRBD1 (6 bases). This CDR3 region has 16 residues. Germline CDR1 and CDR2: LNHDA and SQIVND (reference sequence). Trimming removed 6 bases from V and 6 bases from J, with 23 bases in between. CDR3 in amino acids: CASSYILLQGPPEAFF. The CDR3 DNA reads TGTGCCAGTAGCTATATCCTTCTACAGGGTCCCCCTGAAGCTTTCTTT.

The rearrangement uses TRBV25-1 and TRBJ1-1; D gene ambiguous. The CDR3 has 15 residues. Trimming pared 4 bases from V and 5 bases from J, leaving 17 bases between. Germline V lookup: CDR1 MGHDK, CDR2 SYGVNS. CDR3 protein: CASSGVTDGETEAFF. In nucleotides, the CDR3 is TGTGCCAGCAGTGGGGTAACCGATGGAGAGACTGAAGCTTTCTTT.

This sequence joins TRBV10-1 and TRBJ2-1, with a weak D call TRBD1 (6 bases). CDR3 length: 15 residues. Trimming cost V 6 bases and J 0 bases, with 12 bases left between them. The germline gives CDR1 WNHNN, CDR2 SYGVQD (reference sequence). CDR3 coding DNA: TGCGCCAGCAGGGACGACAGGAGCTCCTACAATGAGCAGTTCTTC. Translated, it gives CASRDDRSSYNEQFF.

J is TRBJ2-7 and V is TRBV11-2; D not resolved. Trimming took off 5 bases at V and 9 bases at J, with 17 bases between the two ends. Germline CDR1 SGHAT, CDR2 FQNNGV. The CDR3 loop spans 13 amino acids. Written as DNA, the CDR3 is TGTGCCAGCAGCCCTACCCCTATTAGTTGGCAGTACTTC. Translated: CASSPTPISWQYF. The variable domain in full, with the rest retrieved from reference TRBV11-2 and TRBJ2-7, is EAGVAQSPRYKIIEKRQSVAFWCNPISGHATLYWYQQILGQGPKLLIQFQNNGVVDDSQLPKDRFSAERLKGVDSTLKIQPAKLEDSAVYLCASSPTPISWQYFGPGTRLTVT.

V usage is TRBV7-8 and J usage is TRBJ2-7, with 10 nucleotides matching TRBD1. The CDR3 has 15 residues. Trimming took 5 bases from V and 5 from J; bases not matched to a gene: 9. The germline gives CDR1 SGHVS, CDR2 FQNEAQ. The chain's CDR3 is CASSPRWDRGNEQYF. In DNA, the CDR3 is TGTGCCAGCAGCCCGCGGTGGGACAGGGGCAACGAGCAGTACTTC.

The V and J genes are TRBV5-6 and TRBJ2-7; 13 bases agree with TRBD2. CDR3 length equals 14 residues. V lost 4 bases to trimming and J lost 6 bases; unmatched junction nucleotides: 4. The germline V gene encodes CDR1 SGHDT and CDR2 YYEEEE. CDR3 amino acids: CASSLGLAGLEQYF. CDR3 nucleotide sequence: TGTGCCAGCAGCCTGGGACTAGCGGGACTCGAGCAGTACTTC.

This clone was found a few times. V gene TRBV4-2 combines with J gene TRBJ1-3, with D perhaps matching TRBD1 (5 bases). V dropped 3 bases and J dropped 3 bases, with 15 bases sitting between them. The CDR3 spans 16 residues. The germline gives CDR1 LGHNA, CDR2 YNFKEQ. CDR3 region: CASSQKGGADGNTIYF. CDR3 in DNA: TGTGCCAGCAGCCAGAAAGGTGGGGCAGATGGAAACACCATATATTTT.

A few counts support this clone. This rearrangement joins TRBV4-1 to TRBJ2-7; 10 positions match TRBD2. The CDR3 is 17 residues long. V lost 0 bases and J lost 0; bases outside the gene matches: 5. From germline, CDR1 is MGHRA and CDR2 YSYEKL. The CDR3 region has the DNA TGCGCCAGCAGCCAAGATACCGGGACTAGCGTCTCCTACGAGCAGTACTTC. Translating gives CASSQDTGTSVSYEQYF.

This clone turned up a few times. This sequence joins TRBV15 and TRBJ1-4; 9 nucleotides align to TRBD1. The CDR3 has 15 residues. Germline CDR1 and CDR2: LNHNV and YYDKDF (reference sequence). J gave up 7 bases and V 1 base, and 4 bases lay outside the gene matches. The CDR3, as DNA: TGTGCCACCAGCAGAGGACAGGGGGACCCTGAAAAACTGTTTTTT. This encodes CATSRGQGDPEKLFF.

The V and J genes are TRBV15 and TRBJ1-2, with TRBD1 matching over 9 bases. The trim removed 5 bases at V and 8 bases at J, leaving 6 bases unmatched. The CDR3 spans 13 residues. CDR1 LNHNV and CDR2 YYDKDF come from the germline V gene (reference sequence). The CDR3 DNA reads as TGTGCCACCAGCGCCCGGGACAGGGCGGGCTACACCTTC. Translation gives CATSARDRAGYTF.

This chain joins TRBV28 and TRBJ2-2, with D possibly being TRBD2 (6 bases). CDR1 is MDHEN, CDR2 SYDVKM, per germline. Trimming shortened V by 5 bases and J by 1 base, and 8 bases separated the two germline ends. The CDR3 spans 14 residues. As DNA, the CDR3 is TGTGCCAGCAGTGTGGGAGGGAACACCGGGGAGCTGTTTTTT. Its translation is CASSVGGNTGELFF.

The chain combines TRBV5-6 with TRBJ2-5; weak D call: TRBD2 (5 bases). With the DNA end fitting TRBJ2-7 better, the J assignment may be wrong. The CDR3 runs to 16 residues. CDR1 and CDR2 (germline): SGHDT, YYEEEE. Written as DNA, the CDR3 is TGTGCCAGCAGCTTGTCAGTGGGGAGAGGATCCTACGAGCAGTACTTC. This encodes CASSLSVGRGSYEQYF.

This clone was counted between two and nine times. The chain links TRBV6-1 to TRBJ1-6; D gene ambiguous. The germline V gene encodes CDR1 MNHNS and CDR2 SASEGT. CDR3 size: 13 residues. Between the trimmed V and J ends, which lost 6 bases and 5 bases, there was a span of 8 bases. The DNA for the CDR3 is TGTGCCAGCAGGAGGCAGAATAATTCACCCCTCCACTTT. This translates into CASRRQNNSPLHF.

The chain carries TRBV7-2 and TRBJ1-1, with D possibly matching TRBD1 (5 bases). Germline assignment: CDR1 SGHTA and CDR2 FQGNSA. The CDR3 covers 16 residues. V lost 0 bases and J 1 base, leaving 12 bases between the germline ends. The DNA of the CDR3 is TGTGCCAGCAGCTTAGCGAGCGGGGGAGGGAACACTGAAGCTTTCTTT. This gives the protein CASSLASGGGNTEAFF.

This rearrangement joins TRBV2 to TRBJ2-1; TRBD1 agrees at 7 bases. The CDR3 is 12 residues long. J was trimmed by 6 bases and V by 7 bases; bases with no gene match: 3. Germline loops: CDR1 SNHLY, CDR2 FYNNEI. In DNA, the CDR3 is TGTGCCAGCATCGGGGACAGCAATGAGCAGTTCTTC. It codes for CASIGDSNEQFF.

The chain employs TRBV7-9 and TRBJ2-4; a weak D match, TRBD1 (7 bases). Germline V CDR1 and CDR2: SEHNR, FQNEAQ (reference sequence). The ends were cut back, 5 bases at V and 1 base at J, with 15 bases in the middle. CDR3 size: 16 residues. The CDR3, as DNA: TGTGCCAGCAGCCCCAGGAGGGGGCCGGCCAAAAACATTCAGTACTTC. Translation gives CASSPRRGPAKNIQYF.

This rearrangement joins TRBV4-1 to TRBJ2-2; tentatively, D is TRBD2 (6 bases). Germline V gene data show CDR1 as MGHRA and CDR2 as YSYEKL. The CDR3 is 17 residues long. Trimming pared 3 bases from V and 3 bases from J, leaving 17 bases between. DNA of the CDR3: TGCGCCAGCAGCCAGTACCGGGACTCAGAATACACCGGGGAGCTGTTTTTT. Amino acid sequence: CASSQYRDSEYTGELFF.

The rearrangement links TRBV27 to TRBJ2-5; possible D gene TRBD1, 6 bases. The end of the DNA aligns better with TRBJ2-7, so the J call may be wrong. The CDR3 contains 15 residues. Germline lookup yields CDR1 MNHEY and CDR2 SMNVEV (reference sequence). The CDR3: CASSTPDRFSYEQYF. Here the CDR3 DNA reads TGTGCCAGCAGCACACCGGACAGATTCTCCTACGAGCAGTACTTC.

The table lists this clone with a few counts. The genes are TRBV23-1 and TRBJ1-5; D remains ambiguous. TRBV23-1 falls under the ORF class, with uncertain function. V shed 0 bases and J shed 0 bases, with 9 bases lying between them. The CDR3 runs to 16 residues. CDR3 in amino acids: CASSQSERYSNQPQHF. CDR3 DNA sequence: TGCGCCAGCAGTCAATCTGAGCGGTATAGCAATCAGCCCCAGCATTTT.

V and J are TRBV4-3 and TRBJ2-5; D is possibly TRBD2 (5 bases). V shed 0 bases and J shed 6 bases, with 17 bases lying between them. This CDR3 comprises 16 residues. The germline gives CDR1 LGHNA, CDR2 YSLEER. CDR3 bases: TGCGCCAGCAGCCAAGATTGGAGCAGCGGCTCGAAGACCCAGTACTTC. It translates to CASSQDWSSGSKTQYF.

The count of this clone is one. This chain uses TRBV19 with TRBJ2-1; TRBD1 agrees at 10 bases. The CDR3 is 15 residues long. CDR1 LNHDA and CDR2 SQIVND come from the germline V gene (reference sequence). The trim removed 6 bases at V and 4 bases at J, leaving 6 bases unmatched. Here the CDR3 reads CASRQGQGIYNEQFF. DNA of the CDR3: TGTGCCAGTAGACAGGGACAGGGGATTTACAATGAGCAGTTCTTC. Drawing the rest from reference TRBV19 and TRBJ2-1, the complete variable domain is DGGITQSPKYLFRKEGQNVTLSCEQNLNHDAMYWYRQDPGQGLRLIYYSQIVNDFQKGDIAEGYSVSREKKESFPLTVTSAQKNPTAFYLCASRQGQGIYNEQFFGPGTRLTVL.

The gene calls are TRBV28 and TRBJ2-2; 11 bases align to TRBD2. V was clipped by 10 bases and J by 4 bases; unmatched bases: 5. The CDR3 has 14 residues. The germline gives CDR1 MDHEN, CDR2 SYDVKM. The CDR3 DNA sequence: TGTGCCACTCAGACTAGCGGGGTCACCGGGGAGCTGTTTTTT. Protein: CATQTSGVTGELFF.